The 5 T cell receptor beta chains in this list originate from one sample, sequenced in a study of blood T cell repertoires in COVID-19. Method: immunoSEQ multiplex PCR; TCRdb's copy keeps in-frame clones and lacks some. The sample consists of roughly 59,000 clones, around 80% of them appearing once. The sequenced sample was peripheral blood. The source of these receptors is an elderly man with acute or convalescent COVID-19.

The chain carries TRBV28 and TRBJ2-5; TRBD2 aligns across 7 bases. V lost 6 bases and J lost 5; bases outside the gene matches: 12. CDR1 and CDR2 from the germline V gene are MDHEN and SYDVKM. The CDR3 consists of 15 residues. This chain's CDR3 is CASRWTGGRRETQYF. For the CDR3, the DNA is TGTGCCAGCAGGTGGACGGGGGGAAGGAGGGAGACCCAGTACTTC.

This clone has a handful of counts. V usage is TRBV12-3 or TRBV12-4 and J usage is TRBJ2-5; TRBD2 might be the D (5 bases). The V end lost 5 bases, the J end lost 3 bases, and 10 bases lay between the germline ends. The CDR3 extends over 13 amino acids. The CDR3 is CASSPDSKETQYF. The DNA of the CDR3 is TGTGCCAGCAGTCCGGACTCTAAAGAGACCCAGTACTTC.

About this clone itself: Other DNA sequences of this sample code for an identical CDR3. The chain combines TRBV4-1 with TRBJ2-7; 9 nucleotides agree with TRBD2. Germline V gene data show CDR1 as MGHRA and CDR2 as YSYEKL. CDR3 length: 15 residues. Trimming took 1 base from V and 2 from J; bases not matched to a gene: 3. The CDR3 DNA sequence: TGCGCCAGCAGCCAAGGGCTAGCGGGACCCTACGAGCAGTACTTC. Its translation is CASSQGLAGPYEQYF.

This clone has a handful of counts. This chain connects TRBV3-1 (or the pseudogene TRBV3-2) to TRBJ1-5; the D gene is possibly TRBD1 (5 bases). Germline values: CDR1 LGHDT, CDR2 YNNKEL (reference sequence). V was shortened by 1 base and J by 6 bases, with 22 bases between the two germline ends. This CDR3 comprises 18 residues. CDR3 loop: CASSQGAAGSSSSQPQHF. The CDR3 DNA reads as TGTGCCAGCAGCCAAGGGGCCGCAGGGTCTTCAAGTAGTCAGCCCCAGCATTTT.

The chain has TRBV6-1 and TRBJ2-2, with a weak D call TRBD1 (5 bases). Per germline, CDR1 MNHNS and CDR2 SASEGT. The length of the CDR3 is 13 residues. V lost 2 bases and J lost 6, with 7 bases in between. Here the CDR3 DNA reads TGTGCCAGCAGTGAACAGGGTCCCGGGGAGCTGTTTTTT. Translating it yields CASSEQGPGELFF.